This TCR beta chain emerged from a study of shared clonotypes between healthy human individuals. Repertoires were generated with immunoSEQ multiplex PCR, while TCRdb's copy carries only in-frame clones and drops some. The sample has 1,500,000 or so clones, about 96% seen once; the top ten hold 1.2%. Broader study findings: Clonotype sharing among donors likely depends on sequencing depth.

About this clone: No antigen is known for it.

The material sequenced was naive CD4+ T cells sorted from blood. Documented subset: CD45RA+ positively selected. The origin of this receptor is a man aged 30-40 years in good health.

The CDR3 nucleotides are TGTGCCATCAGTGCCTCCCTGGGGGGGTACAGCTACGAGCAGTACTTC. Amino acids: CAISASLGGYSYEQYF. The chain combines TRBV10-3 with TRBJ2-7; 7 nucleotides match TRBD2. Trimming at V came to 4 bases and at J to 3 bases, leaving 12 bases not matched to a gene. Germline loops: CDR1 ENHRY, CDR2 SYGVKD. CDR3 length equals 16 residues.